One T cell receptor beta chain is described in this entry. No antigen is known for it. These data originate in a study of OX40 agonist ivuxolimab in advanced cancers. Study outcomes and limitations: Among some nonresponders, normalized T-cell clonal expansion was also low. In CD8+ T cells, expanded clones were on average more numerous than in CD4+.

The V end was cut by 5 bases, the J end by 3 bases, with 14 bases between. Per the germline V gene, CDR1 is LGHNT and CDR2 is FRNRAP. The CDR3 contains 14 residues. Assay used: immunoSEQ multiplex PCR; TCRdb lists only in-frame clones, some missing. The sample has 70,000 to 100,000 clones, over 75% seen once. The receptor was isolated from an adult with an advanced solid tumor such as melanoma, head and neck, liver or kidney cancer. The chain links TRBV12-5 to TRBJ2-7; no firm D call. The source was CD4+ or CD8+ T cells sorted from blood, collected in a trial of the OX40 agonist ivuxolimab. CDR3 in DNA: TGTGCTAGTGGTACCCGGGTGTCGATCTACGAGCAGTACTTC. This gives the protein CASGTRVSIYEQYF.